This T cell receptor beta chain was captured by sequencing in a study of OX40 agonist ivuxolimab in advanced cancers. Germline values: CDR1 MNHEY, CDR2 SVGAGI. This CDR3 comprises 14 residues. Trimming took off 5 bases at V and 4 bases at J, with 14 bases between the two ends. The method was immunoSEQ multiplex PCR; TCRdb's version includes in-frame clones alone and lacks a portion of them. The sample includes 43,000 or so clones, roughly 88% of them seen just once. The receptor was isolated from an adult with an advanced solid tumor such as melanoma, head and neck, liver or kidney cancer. This specimen was CD4+ or CD8+ T cells sorted from blood, taken in a trial of the OX40 agonist ivuxolimab. The chain is built from TRBV6-5 and TRBJ1-2; tentatively, D is TRBD1 (5 bases). As DNA, the CDR3 is TGTGCCAGCAGTCCCGTGCAGGGAATCTATGGCTACACCTTC. Amino acids: CASSPVQGIYGYTF.